This T cell receptor (beta chain) was sequenced during a study of cytomegalovirus exposure and HLA in healthy donors. It was with 60 Vbeta and 13 Jbeta primers that the PCR ran. Profiled with immunoSEQ multiplex PCR; TCRdb holds only in-frame clones, not every one. The sample has more than 150,000 clones; 80% to 90% are singletons. There are 16 residues in the CDR3. What was sequenced was PBMCs. The chain joins TRBV21-1 to TRBJ1-1; the table assigns TRBD1, which was not confirmed against the DNA. TRBV21-1 is a pseudogene. The receptor comes from a girl aged 2-10 years in good health and CMV-seropositive. In DNA, the CDR3 is TGTGCCAGCAGCAAACCCCAAACAGGGATAAACACTGAAGCTTTCTTT. The encoded protein is CASSKPQTGINTEAFF.